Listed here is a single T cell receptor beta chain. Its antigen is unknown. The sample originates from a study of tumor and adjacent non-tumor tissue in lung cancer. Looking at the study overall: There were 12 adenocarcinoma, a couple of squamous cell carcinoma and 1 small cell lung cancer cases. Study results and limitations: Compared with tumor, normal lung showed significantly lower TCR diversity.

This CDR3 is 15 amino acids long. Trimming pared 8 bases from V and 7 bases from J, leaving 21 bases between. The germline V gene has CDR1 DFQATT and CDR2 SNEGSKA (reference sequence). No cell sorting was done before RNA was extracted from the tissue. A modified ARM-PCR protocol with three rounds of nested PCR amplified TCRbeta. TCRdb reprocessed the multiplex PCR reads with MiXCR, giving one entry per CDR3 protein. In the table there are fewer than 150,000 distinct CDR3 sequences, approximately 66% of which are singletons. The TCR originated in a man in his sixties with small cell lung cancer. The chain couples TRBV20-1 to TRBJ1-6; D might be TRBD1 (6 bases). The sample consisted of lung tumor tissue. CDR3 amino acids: CSPTILGHGNSPLHF. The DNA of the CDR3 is TGCAGTCCCACAATCCTGGGACACGGAAATTCACCCCTCCACTTT.